This passage covers 14 T cell receptor beta chains from one sample sequenced in a study of T cells expressing NK-cell markers (dated by TCRdb to 2020 to 2022). Receptor libraries were prepared by 5' RACE. These reads were obtained on an Illumina HiSeq 2000. Reads reprocessed by TCRdb are summarized as one entry per CDR3 protein sequence, and DNA is absent. This sample's table carries 450,000 to 600,000 distinct CDR3 sequences. Approximately 3.6% of the sample comes from the top ten. Source material: blood T cells: a sorted CD56 or NKG2C T cell subset, CD4+ or CD8+ T cells, or bulk PBMC T cells (not recorded which). These receptors all come from a man younger than 35 in good health. Donor details come from another sample of the same person, matched by shared clones.

The CDR3 reads CASIRAAYGYTF. The chain couples TRBV12-3 or TRBV12-4 to TRBJ1-2. The CDR3 loop spans 12 amino acids.

V and J are TRBV19 and TRBJ2-3. Per the germline V gene, CDR1 is LNHDA and CDR2 is SQIVND (reference sequence). CDR3 length: 16 residues. The CDR3 region is CASSQRTSYGTDTQYF. Variable domain in full (rest from reference TRBV19 and TRBJ2-3): DGGITQSPKYLFRKEGQNVTLSCEQNLNHDAMYWYRQDPGQGLRLIYYSQIVNDFQKGDIAEGYSVSREKKESFPLTVTSAQKNPTAFYLCASSQRTSYGTDTQYFGPGTRLTVL.

The chain combines TRBV29-1 with TRBJ2-2. The CDR3 loop spans 13 amino acids. Germline values: CDR1 SQVTM, CDR2 ANQGSEA. The CDR3: CSVRKTNTGELFF.

CDR3 sequence reads: CASSLWTSKHIQYF. The V gene is TRBV12-3 or TRBV12-4, the J gene TRBJ2-4. The CDR3 has 14 amino acids.

The rearrangement uses TRBV20-1 and TRBJ2-7; TCRdb lists TRBD1, though no DNA is available to test this call. Germline V gene lookup returns CDR1 DFQATT and CDR2 SNEGSKA (reference sequence). This CDR3 has 15 amino acids. This CDR3 reads CSARGSDRVYYEQYF.

The V call is TRBV20-1, the J call TRBJ2-1; the D call from TCRdb, TRBD2, cannot be confirmed without DNA. Germline CDR1 and CDR2: DFQATT and SNEGSKA (reference sequence). This CDR3 contains 16 residues. CDR3: CSARVREGRRYNEQFF.

V and J are TRBV24-1 and TRBJ2-3; the TCRdb call, TRBD1, lacks DNA for checking. From germline, CDR1 is KGHDR and CDR2 SFDVKD. The CDR3 is 15 amino acids. The CDR3 reads CATSDLGEGPDTQYF.

This chain connects TRBV7-9 to TRBJ2-3; TCRdb returns TRBD1, unconfirmable since there is no DNA. CDR1 SEHNR and CDR2 FQNEAQ come from the germline V gene (reference sequence). The CDR3 has 15 amino acids. The CDR3 region is CASSSTGGLTDTQYF.

The CDR3 loop reads CASSDPGQGPYQPQHF. The chain has TRBV6-1 and TRBJ1-5; TCRdb outputs TRBD1, but without DNA this stays unchecked. The CDR3 contains 16 residues. From germline, CDR1 is MNHNS and CDR2 SASEGT.

The chain joins TRBV20-1 to TRBJ2-7; TCRdb selects TRBD2, and the lack of DNA leaves this call unchecked. Germline V gene data show CDR1 as DFQATT and CDR2 as SNEGSKA (reference sequence). This CDR3 spans 15 amino acids. The CDR3 sequence is CSARDSAGYSYEQYF.

This CDR3 is CASSKPQGATPEQFF. The rearrangement links TRBV7-9 to TRBJ2-1; TCRdb lists TRBD1, though no DNA is available to test this call. CDR1 is SEHNR, CDR2 FQNEAQ, per germline (reference sequence). This CDR3 has 15 amino acids.

The chain couples TRBV10-3 to TRBJ2-2. From germline, CDR1 is ENHRY and CDR2 SYGVKD. The CDR3 is 16 amino acids. The chain's CDR3 is CAIGKFVASGTGELFF.

The CDR3 loop reads CSARDGETLYNEQFF. This rearrangement joins TRBV20-1 to TRBJ2-1; TCRdb names TRBD2, which stays unverified in the absence of DNA. The CDR3 is made up of 15 amino acids. Per germline, CDR1 DFQATT and CDR2 SNEGSKA (reference sequence).

This chain's CDR3 is CASRDHRTSDTGELFF. The rearrangement links TRBV12-3 or TRBV12-4 to TRBJ2-2; there is no DNA to check the TCRdb D call of TRBD2. This CDR3 has 16 amino acids.